The 14 T cell receptor beta chains below were found in one sample sequenced in a study of shared clonotypes between healthy human individuals. Data came from immunoSEQ multiplex PCR; TCRdb stores just in-frame clones and leaves some out. This sample yields 2 million to 3 million clones, of which 93% are seen a single time; more than 0.35% belongs to the top ten. Source material: naive CD4+ T cells from PBMCs. The sample's subset: CD45RA+ positively selected. These receptors were obtained from a man between 18 and 29 years old in good health. Some clones in this sample may be carry-over from other donors' samples.

A word on this clone: Germline and junction disagree at one end, which may indicate a read error. This sequence joins TRBV2 and TRBJ1-2, with D perhaps TRBD1 (6 bases). The CDR3 is made up of 11 amino acids. CDR1 SNHLY and CDR2 FYNNEI come from the germline V gene. The CDR3 DNA reads as TGTGCCAGCATTTCAGGGGCCCGGTTATCCTTC. This translates into CASISGARLSF.

V usage is TRBV18 and J usage is TRBJ1-2; D is possibly TRBD1 (5 bases). This CDR3 is built from 16 residues. V gave up 3 bases and J gave up 8 bases, with 22 bases separating them. Germline loops: CDR1 KGHSH, CDR2 LQKENI. This chain's CDR3 is CASSPGLRGAAEGYTF. The CDR3 DNA sequence: TGTGCCAGCTCACCGGGCCTTAGAGGGGCGGCGGAAGGCTACACCTTC.

The V call is TRBV30, the J call TRBJ2-7, with TRBD1 matching over 9 bases. The J segment lost 2 bases and the V segment lost 4 bases, leaving 6 bases of the junction unmatched. The CDR3 covers 14 residues. Germline V gives CDR1 GTSNPN, CDR2 SVGIG (reference sequence). In DNA form, the CDR3 reads TGTGCCTGGACCGGGACAGGGCGGGCCTACGAGCAGTACTTC. This codes for CAWTGTGRAYEQYF.

The chain joins TRBV10-3 to TRBJ1-5; D unresolved. This CDR3 comprises 13 residues. V was pared by 2 bases and J by 4 bases, with 6 bases between. CDR1 and CDR2 from the germline V gene are ENHRY and SYGVKD. This chain's CDR3 is CAISEKQNQPQHF. DNA of the CDR3: TGTGCCATCAGTGAGAAACAGAATCAGCCCCAGCATTTT.

In its sample, this clone was seen once. The V call is TRBV25-1, the J call TRBJ2-6; D is unclear. V shed 3 bases and J shed 1 base, with 13 bases lying between them. The CDR3 length is 17 residues. Germline values: CDR1 MGHDK, CDR2 SYGVNS. Written as DNA, the CDR3 is TGTGCCAGCAGTGAGTTCGGCAGCGCGTCTGGGGCCAACGTCCTGACTTTC. Translation: CASSEFGSASGANVLTF.

This chain uses TRBV15 with TRBJ2-3, with 16 bases matching TRBD2. Germline CDR1 reads LNHNV; CDR2 reads YYDKDF (reference sequence). Trimming removed 2 bases from V and 5 bases from J; junction bases left unmatched: 19. There are 22 residues in the CDR3. This chain's CDR3 is CATSRTTRGLAGGHERVDTQYF. CDR3 nucleotides: TGTGCCACCAGCAGAACGACGCGGGGACTAGCGGGAGGGCACGAGAGGGTAGATACGCAGTATTTT.

The chain is built from TRBV5-8 and TRBJ2-3; tentative D call: TRBD2 (6 bases). The CDR3 has 14 residues. Germline V gene lookup returns CDR1 SGHTS and CDR2 YDEGEE. V was shortened by 4 bases and J by 2 bases, with 11 bases between the two germline ends. CDR3 protein: CASSIGTYTDTQYF. The CDR3 DNA follows: TGTGCCAGCAGCATCGGGACTTACACAGATACGCAGTATTTT.

The chain is built from TRBV4-1 and TRBJ2-2, with TRBD1 identical over 7 bases. Germline trimming cut 3 bases from V and 1 base from J; bases unmatched to any gene: 5. Germline values: CDR1 MGHRA, CDR2 YSYEKL. This CDR3 spans 16 amino acids. CDR3 protein: CASSQRDSGNTGELFF. DNA for the CDR3: TGCGCCAGCAGCCAGAGGGACAGTGGGAACACCGGGGAGCTGTTTTTT.

The V call is TRBV2, the J call TRBJ1-2, with D uncertain. Looked up from germline, CDR1 is SNHLY and CDR2 is FYNNEI. This CDR3 is built from 13 residues. V was trimmed by 4 bases and J by 1 base, leaving 7 bases between them. CDR3 in DNA: TGTGCCAGCAGTGCCAGCTTTAACTATGGCTACACCTTC. This sequence encodes CASSASFNYGYTF.

V gene TRBV19 combines with J gene TRBJ1-2; D gene ambiguous. The germline V gene encodes CDR1 LNHDA and CDR2 SQIVND (reference sequence). This CDR3 comprises 17 residues. The V gene lost 0 bases and the J gene lost 5 bases, with 19 bases spanning the gap. The CDR3, as DNA: TGTGCCAGTAGTATAGATCTTTTCGGCAACAGTCCTTATGGCTACACCTTC. Translated, it gives CASSIDLFGNSPYGYTF.

CDR3 DNA: TGTGCCAGCAGGCCCCTCTGGGGGTTAGGTCCTGAAGCTTTCTTT. It yields the protein CASRPLWGLGPEAFF. V usage is TRBV2 and J usage is TRBJ1-1, with D perhaps matching TRBD1 (5 bases). The CDR3 totals 15 residues. CDR1 is SNHLY and CDR2 is FYNNEI in the germline V gene. Deletions cut 6 bases from V and 6 bases from J, with 20 bases between. Using reference TRBV2 and TRBJ1-1 for the parts outside the CDR3, the full variable domain is EPEVTQTPSHQVTQMGQEVILRCVPISNHLYFYWYRQILGQKVEFLVSFYNNEISEKSEIFDDQFSVERPDGSNFTLKIRSTKLEDSAMYFCASRPLWGLGPEAFFGQGTRLTVV.

This clone appeared a single time. This sequence joins TRBV18 and TRBJ2-5, with 9 positions matching TRBD1. Trimming removed 3 bases from V and 4 bases from J; junction bases left unmatched: 6. The CDR3 contains 15 residues. Germline values: CDR1 KGHSH, CDR2 LQKENI. CDR3 nucleotide sequence: TGTGCCAGCTCACCCGGGACAGGGTATCGAGAGACCCAGTACTTC. Amino acids: CASSPGTGYRETQYF.

J is TRBJ1-1 and V is TRBV5-8; D gene uncertain. The CDR3 runs 13 residues. Trimming removed 4 bases from V and 1 base from J, with 8 bases in between. Germline V gene sequence: CDR1 SGHTS, CDR2 YDEGEE. CDR3 in amino acids: CASSGAANTEAFF. DNA of the CDR3: TGTGCCAGCAGCGGTGCGGCGAACACTGAAGCTTTCTTT.

This clone was detected once. This sequence joins TRBV25-1 and TRBJ1-2; 9 bases fit TRBD1. CDR1 and CDR2 from the germline V gene are MGHDK and SYGVNS. V was clipped by 5 bases and J by 8 bases; unmatched bases: 6. CDR3 length: 13 residues. Written as DNA, the CDR3 is TGTGCCAGCAGTCAACAGGGGGCGGGGGGCTACACCTTC. As protein: CASSQQGAGGYTF.